This T cell receptor beta chain comes out of a study of cytomegalovirus exposure and HLA in healthy donors. Study-level results: As was reported, the classifier diagnosed cytomegalovirus status with high specificity and sensitivity. The authors later linked a missense DCLRE1C variant to TCR beta V- and J-gene trimming. Later work associated roughly 17,000 TCR beta sequences with HLA alleles at 0.05 false discovery rate.

Those who donated were healthy bone marrow donors. The ends were cut back, 6 bases at V and 0 bases at J, with 15 bases in the middle. This CDR3 has 15 amino acids. CDR1 and CDR2 from the germline V gene are SNHLY and FYNNEI. Comment on this clone: What it binds is not known.

PCR amplification relied on 60 Vbeta primers (plus 13 Jbeta primers). Sequenced by immunoSEQ multiplex PCR; TCRdb stores in-frame clones only, minus some. The sample lists 200,000 or so clones, approximately 81% occurring once. The sample taken for sequencing was PBMCs. This clonotype originated in a man aged 45-65 years in good health and CMV-seronegative. The chain combines TRBV2 with TRBJ2-7; tentative D call: TRBD2 (7 bases). CDR3 coding DNA: TGTGCCAGCAGGACTGGGCGGGGGCCCTCCTACGAGCAGTACTTC. As protein: CASRTGRGPSYEQYF. Based on the CDR3 plus reference TRBV2 and TRBJ2-7, the full variable domain is EPEVTQTPSHQVTQMGQEVILRCVPISNHLYFYWYRQILGQKVEFLVSFYNNEISEKSEIFDDQFSVERPDGSNFTLKIRSTKLEDSAMYFCASRTGRGPSYEQYFGPGTRLTVT.